The clone carrying this T cell receptor beta chain was recorded once. The sample comes from a study of control samples from healthy donors and cancer patients. The germline V gene has CDR1 LNHDA and CDR2 SQIVND (reference sequence). Trimming removed 6 bases from V and 0 bases from J, with 6 bases in between. The CDR3 runs to 14 residues. Repertoires were generated with immunoSEQ multiplex PCR, while TCRdb's copy carries only in-frame clones and drops some. Of 70,000 to 90,000 clones in the sample, around 94% were seen once. The clonotype comes from a woman in her 40s in good health. The gene calls are TRBV19 and TRBJ1-6; the D is unclear. Sequenced input: blood. The CDR3 region has the DNA TGTGCCAGTAGGGCGAGCTCCTATAATTCACCCCTCCACTTT. Translated: CASRASSYNSPLHF.